Here is one T cell receptor (beta chain) with its context. These data belong to a study of blood T cell repertoires in COVID-19. Trimming removed 4 bases from V and 0 bases from J, with 15 bases in between. The CDR3 is 16 amino acids. Germline V gives CDR1 MDHEN, CDR2 SYDVKM. Repertoires were generated with immunoSEQ multiplex PCR, while TCRdb's copy carries only in-frame clones and drops some. This sample has about 440,000 clones, with 70% to 90% found just once. The clonotype comes from a woman between 18 and 29 years old with acute COVID-19. Sequencing input: PBMCs or T cells enriched from blood (not recorded which). This chain uses TRBV28 with TRBJ1-1; perhaps TRBD1 as D (5 bases). CDR3 protein: CASSSGLKGMNTEAFF. In DNA, the CDR3 is TGTGCCAGCAGTTCAGGGCTTAAAGGGATGAACACTGAAGCTTTCTTT.